This TCR beta chain was sequenced for a study of cytomegalovirus exposure and HLA in healthy donors. Overall study findings and caveats: Roughly uniform depth of sequencing across donors was assumed in presence/absence analyses. In vitro work confirmed that three CMV-associated chains recognize CMV antigens.

In the PCR, 60 Vbeta and 13 Jbeta primers were used. Repertoires were generated with immunoSEQ multiplex PCR, while TCRdb's copy carries only in-frame clones and drops some. The sample records 100,000 to 150,000 clones, over 60% being singletons. Germline V gene data show CDR1 as SGHTA and CDR2 as FQGTGA. V gave up 3 bases and J gave up 3 bases; unmatched junction bases: 2. The CDR3 runs 15 residues. This clone was seen more than once but under ten times. As yet, its antigen is unknown. Sequencing input: PBMCs. The chain has TRBV7-3 and TRBJ2-1; TRBD2 agrees at 10 bases. This clonotype was sampled from a male donor in good health and CMV-seropositive. Here the CDR3 DNA reads TGTGCCAGCAGCTTCCTAGCGGGAGACTACAATGAGCAGTTCTTC. It is translated as CASSFLAGDYNEQFF.